This T cell receptor beta chain was captured in a study of low-dose radiotherapy and immunotherapy resistance in tumors (dated by TCRdb to 2022 to 2024). General notes on the study: In Cohort 1, each fraction delivered 0.5 Gy every 2 weeks, and the prescribed total PTV dose was 6.5 Gy. No randomization into treatment groups was done for the people taking part in the trial. Cyclophosphamide 200 mg/m2 was given intravenously every two weeks, one day before each radiation and immunotherapy administration. Patients were given nivolumab as a 240 mg flat dose every two weeks and ipilimumab at 1 mg/kg every six weeks, with both drugs delivered intravenously. For Cohort 2, the dose was 1 Gy per fraction given every two weeks, adding up to 13 Gy in total across 26 weeks. Patients took aspirin 300 mg orally once daily for four cycles, starting on cycle 1 day 1. The translational analysis covered eight patients: three from the first dose cohort and the first five from the second dose cohort.

V was cut back by 1 base and J by 4 bases, leaving a gap of 13 bases between them. Ends included, the CDR3 has 15 residues. The entry retains the CDR3 DNA only, 45 bases that are in frame from base 1. CDR1 and CDR2, per the germline V gene, are LGHNA and YNFKEQ. The donors came from RACIN, which was a single-arm phase I dose-escalation trial that paired nivolumab and ipilimumab with aspirin, low-dose cyclophosphamide and low-dose radiotherapy. To be eligible, a patient needed to have an advanced solid tumor that was TIL-negative. First-strand cDNA was synthesized with Superscript III and a set of TRAV- and TRBV-specific primers, covering both TCRalpha and TCRbeta chains. TCRs were amplified with Phusion for approximately 20 PCR cycles using a constant-region primer together with the adapter attached to the V primers. Amplification of the isolated mRNA was done with the MessageAmp II aRNA Amplification Kit, which involved a roughly 16-hour in vitro transcription at 37 degrees C. The Dynabeads mRNA DIRECT Purification Kit was used to isolate the mRNA for TCR sequencing. A second approximately 23-cycle Phusion PCR added indexed Illumina adapters, and products were purified with AMPure XP beads. Per the original workflow: Custom Perl scripts pooled TCR sequences encoding the same protein, removed out-of-frame sequences and computed each clonotype's abundance. Any TCR sequence backed by just one read was left out of the analysis. The metrics used to describe the repertoires included Shannon entropy, Gini index, clonality, richness, and the frequency of TCRs shared between repertoires. The public reads were reanalyzed by TCRdb: fastp trimming at Q25, MiXCR alignment, in-frame beta chains only. For every CDR3 protein sequence, its rows merge into one entry that carries the most common genes and DNA. The V and J calls reflect TCRdb's pipeline rather than the authors' work. The sample contains about 9,800 distinct CDR3 sequences, approximately 40% of them found a single time. Roughly 5.2% of the sample belongs to the ten largest clones.

The count of this clonotype is one. Its binding antigen is unknown. It is likely a read error, because the conserved phenylalanine at the end of the CDR3 is missing. The receptor comes from a human donor with advanced metastatic prostate, ovarian, gallbladder or colorectal cancer (not recorded which). This table probably holds off-target reads from a library built for another chain. The sequence joins TRBV4-2 to TRBJ1-2; the D region possibly corresponds to TRBD1 (5 bases align). The DNA is as follows: TGTGCCAGCAGCCAAGTTACGGGGCAGGGCTATGGCTACACCTTA. It translates to CASSQVTGQGYGYTL.